These 25 T cell receptor beta chains share one sample of origin, sequenced in a study of cytotoxic CD8 clonotypes in ibrutinib-treated CLL. Method: immunoSEQ multiplex PCR; TCRdb's copy keeps in-frame clones and lacks some. The repertoire holds about 130,000 clones, with 70% to 80% as singletons. The specimen comprised PBMCs, sampled after 12 months of ibrutinib treatment. The origin of the receptors is a human donor with chronic lymphocytic leukemia.

The chain is built from TRBV25-1 and TRBJ2-7; 7 bases match TRBD2. CDR1 MGHDK and CDR2 SYGVNS come from the germline V gene. This CDR3 comprises 14 residues. The V and J ends lost 4 bases and 2 bases, in that order; junction bases with no gene match: 5. CDR3 sequence: CASSGRLAPYEQYF. The CDR3 bases are TGTGCCAGCAGTGGACGACTAGCTCCCTACGAGCAGTACTTC.

The chain uses TRBV29-1 and TRBJ2-2; a weak D match, TRBD1 (5 bases). Germline lookup yields CDR1 SQVTM and CDR2 ANQGSEA. Between the trimmed V and J ends, which lost 3 bases and 3 bases, there was a span of 8 bases. The length of the CDR3 is 13 residues. The chain's CDR3 is CSVEGQDTGELFF. The CDR3 DNA sequence: TGCAGCGTTGAGGGGCAGGACACCGGGGAGCTGTTTTTT.

The chain couples TRBV7-9 to TRBJ2-4, with D maybe TRBD2 (6 bases). CDR3 size: 16 residues. Trimming left V 5 bases short and J 0 bases short, with 14 bases between. Per the germline V gene, CDR1 is SEHNR and CDR2 is FQNEAQ (reference sequence). CDR3 coding DNA: TGTGCCAGCAGCCAGGGACTGTCCGAAGCCAAAAACATTCAGTACTTC. This encodes CASSQGLSEAKNIQYF.

CDR3 in amino acids: CAWSVSSDEQFF. The CDR3 DNA is TGTGCCTGGAGTGTAAGTTCCGATGAGCAGTTCTTC. This rearrangement joins TRBV30 to TRBJ2-1; D gene uncertain. V was cut by 0 bases and J by 8 bases, with 8 bases left in between. The CDR3 length is 12 residues. Germline CDR1 and CDR2: GTSNPN and SVGIG (reference sequence).

This clone has a single count. The J gene is TRBJ2-7, the V gene TRBV7-8; D may correspond to TRBD1 or TRBD2 (5 bases each). The germline V and J ends were trimmed by 1 base and 6 bases, with 16 bases remaining between them. CDR1 and CDR2 (germline): SGHVS, FQNEAQ. The CDR3 length is 15 residues. The CDR3 coding sequence is TGTGCCAGCAGCTTAGACGGGGACCCCCGGGGCGAGCAGTACTTC. It codes for CASSLDGDPRGEQYF.

There are a few counts of this clone. The same CDR3 can be traced to other DNA sequences in this sample. V usage is TRBV11-2 and J usage is TRBJ2-7; a possible D gene is TRBD1 (5 bases). Germline CDR1 reads SGHAT; CDR2 reads FQNNGV. This CDR3 has 11 amino acids. With 5 bases removed from V and 4 bases from J, the gap between germline ends came to 6 bases. The CDR3 is CASSPGYEQYF. Written as DNA, the CDR3 is TGTGCCAGCAGCCCAGGGTACGAGCAGTACTTC.

This chain joins TRBV9 and TRBJ2-3; TRBD2 matches at 15 bases. CDR3 length: 19 amino acids. The V gene end was trimmed by 5 bases and the J gene end by 3 bases; junction bases not matched to a gene: 13. Germline V gene lookup returns CDR1 SGDLS and CDR2 YYNGEE. CDR3: CASRAGLAGGPLTTDTQYF. DNA of the CDR3: TGTGCCAGCAGAGCAGGACTAGCGGGAGGGCCCCTCACAACAGATACGCAGTATTTT.

The CDR3 sequence is CAWSRDSTDTQYF. As DNA, the CDR3 is TGTGCCTGGAGCCGGGACTCCACAGATACGCAGTATTTT. The chain recombines TRBV30 with TRBJ2-3, with D tentatively TRBD2 (6 bases). Germline CDR1 reads GTSNPN; CDR2 reads SVGIG (reference sequence). Trimming took 3 bases from V and 2 from J, leaving 9 bases between them. This CDR3 comprises 13 residues.

J is TRBJ2-3 and V is TRBV11-2; TRBD2 matches 10 bases. Germline lookup yields CDR1 SGHAT and CDR2 FQNNGV. Trimming took 0 bases from V and 5 from J; bases not matched to a gene: 2. CDR3 length equals 15 residues. CDR3 DNA sequence: TGTGCCAGCAGCTTAGAGGCTAGCGGGAGAGATACGCAGTATTTT. Encoded protein: CASSLEASGRDTQYF.

The rearrangement joins TRBV18 to TRBJ2-7; 11 nucleotides line up with TRBD1. Germline V gene lookup returns CDR1 KGHSH and CDR2 LQKENI. J gave up 6 bases and V 2 bases, and 12 bases lay outside the gene matches. The CDR3 extends over 17 amino acids. CDR3 loop: CASSPKTRGQGASEQYF. CDR3 in DNA: TGTGCCAGCTCACCAAAAACGCGCGGACAGGGGGCGTCCGAGCAGTACTTC.

The chain is built from TRBV20-1 and TRBJ2-1; D perhaps matches TRBD1 (6 bases). The V end was cut by 5 bases, the J end by 7 bases, with 9 bases between. The CDR3 runs 11 residues. The V gene's germline CDR1 is DFQATT and CDR2 SNEGSKA (reference sequence). The DNA for the CDR3 is TGCAGTGCTTACAGGGTTAATGAGCAGTTCTTC. Its protein product is CSAYRVNEQFF.

The chain employs TRBV9 and TRBJ1-3; weak D call: TRBD1 (6 bases). Trimming removed 0 bases at V and 1 base at J, with 14 bases between. CDR1 and CDR2 from the germline V gene are SGDLS and YYNGEE. This CDR3 comprises 17 residues. In DNA form, the CDR3 reads TGTGCCAGCAGCGTAGCTACAGGGACGGATTCTGGAAACACCATATATTTT. This codes for CASSVATGTDSGNTIYF.

The chain joins TRBV4-2 to TRBJ2-5; TRBD1 might be the D (6 bases). The CDR3 has 15 residues. Per germline, CDR1 LGHNA and CDR2 YNFKEQ. V was clipped by 1 base and J by 3 bases, with 12 bases between them. The CDR3 is CASSQAGANEETQYF. Written as DNA, the CDR3 is TGTGCCAGCAGCCAAGCAGGGGCTAACGAAGAGACCCAGTACTTC.

The CDR3 loop is CASSLVSGINTEAFF. The CDR3 DNA reads TGTGCCAGCAGCCTAGTGTCCGGGATTAACACTGAAGCTTTCTTT. The genes are TRBV7-2 and TRBJ1-1; no reliable D call. Germline loops: CDR1 SGHTA, CDR2 FQGNSA. This CDR3 has 15 amino acids. V lost 5 bases and J lost 2, with 15 bases in between.

This chain connects TRBV29-1 to TRBJ1-1; 7 nucleotides line up with TRBD1. V was clipped by 6 bases and J by 4 bases; unmatched bases: 5. In germline, CDR1 is SQVTM, CDR2 ANQGSEA. The CDR3 extends over 12 amino acids. The CDR3 region has the DNA TGCAGCGTGCCAGCAGGGGGCACTGAAGCTTTCTTT. Its protein product is CSVPAGGTEAFF.

The rearrangement uses TRBV7-3 and TRBJ2-1; 9 bases align to TRBD2. This CDR3 has 16 amino acids. Trimming at V came to 6 bases and at J to 3 bases, leaving 9 bases not matched to a gene. Germline values: CDR1 SGHTA, CDR2 FQGTGA. Here the CDR3 reads CASSSIAGAFYNEQFF. CDR3 nucleotides: TGTGCCAGCAGTTCAATAGCGGGAGCGTTCTACAATGAGCAGTTCTTC.

This chain uses TRBV30 with TRBJ2-7; D is undetermined. The CDR3 covers 13 residues. V lost 4 bases, J lost 7 bases, and 17 bases lay in between. The germline V gene has CDR1 GTSNPN and CDR2 SVGIG (reference sequence). DNA for the CDR3: TGTGCCTGGAATCCTAATCAGGCTGGGGAGCAGTACTTC. This translates into CAWNPNQAGEQYF.

J is TRBJ2-5 and V is TRBV5-4, with unresolved D. The CDR3 is 15 residues long. Trimming took off 4 bases at V and 5 bases at J, with 18 bases between the two ends. The germline V gene has CDR1 SGHNT and CDR2 YYREEE (reference sequence). The CDR3 DNA sequence: TGTGCCAGCAGCCCCGGGTTCCACCATCGGGAGACCCAGTACTTC. Its translation is CASSPGFHHRETQYF.

This clone has just a few counts. This chain connects TRBV27 to TRBJ2-7; 8 positions match TRBD1. The junction had 12 bases not matched to a gene; V was cut back by 6 bases and J by 5 bases. Looked up from germline, CDR1 is MNHEY and CDR2 is SMNVEV (reference sequence). CDR3 length: 15 amino acids. CDR3 in DNA: TGTGCCAGCAGACGAAAAAGGACAGGGTATGACGAGCAGTACTTC. It specifies CASRRKRTGYDEQYF.

This clone occurred a few times. The chain combines TRBV7-9 with TRBJ1-1; no firm D call. CDR3 size: 12 residues. Trimming pared 0 bases from V and 11 bases from J, leaving 10 bases between. The germline gives CDR1 SEHNR, CDR2 FQNEAQ (reference sequence). CDR3 nucleotide sequence: TGTGCCAGCAGCTTAGCCGCGGTTTACGCTTTCTTT. Its translation: CASSLAAVYAFF.

The gene calls are TRBV27 and TRBJ2-7; the match to TRBD1 covers 7 bases. The CDR3 length is 14 residues. V trimming: 6 bases; J trimming: 4 bases; junction bases outside the gene matches: 9. Looked up from germline, CDR1 is MNHEY and CDR2 is SMNVEV (reference sequence). The chain's CDR3 is CASRRTGALYEQYF. As DNA, the CDR3 is TGTGCCAGCAGGCGGACAGGAGCCTTATACGAGCAGTACTTC.

This chain uses TRBV19 with TRBJ1-1; possibly TRBD1 for D (5 bases). Trimming shortened V by 1 base and J by 11 bases, and 17 bases separated the two germline ends. The CDR3 totals 14 residues. Per the germline V gene, CDR1 is LNHDA and CDR2 is SQIVND (reference sequence). CDR3 coding DNA: TGTGCCAGTAGTATAGGCCAGGGTATTTACGACGCTTTCTTT. Protein: CASSIGQGIYDAFF.

This chain links TRBV18 with TRBJ1-4; D gene uncertain. Trimming took off 1 base at V and 2 bases at J, with 5 bases between the two ends. Germline V gene sequence: CDR1 KGHSH, CDR2 LQKENI. This CDR3 region has 14 residues. This CDR3 reads CASSPQRTNEKLFF. In nucleotides, the CDR3 is TGTGCCAGCTCACCACAGCGCACTAATGAAAAACTGTTTTTT. Filled out from reference TRBV18 and TRBJ1-4, the complete variable domain reads NAGVMQNPRHLVRRRGQEARLRCSPMKGHSHVYWYRQLPEEGLKFMVYLQKENIIDESGMPKERFSAEFPKEGPSILRIQQVVRGDSAAYFCASSPQRTNEKLFFGSGTQLSVL.

The V and J genes are TRBV5-6 and TRBJ2-7; D is uncertain. V lost 4 bases to trimming and J lost 0 bases, with 5 bases between them. Germline CDR1 SGHDT, CDR2 YYEEEE. This CDR3 region has 12 residues. DNA for the CDR3: TGTGCCAGCAGCCGAGCCTCCTACGAGCAGTACTTC. This codes for CASSRASYEQYF.

On this clone itself: One end of the junction fails to match germline, which may point to a read error. V usage is TRBV7-6 and J usage is TRBJ2-5, with TRBD2 matching 8 bases. The CDR3 covers 11 residues. Per the germline V gene, CDR1 is SGHVS and CDR2 is FNYEAQ. The CDR3 is CASSSRGLVHF. For the CDR3, the DNA is TGTGCCAGCAGCTCCCGGGGACTAGTGCACTTC.